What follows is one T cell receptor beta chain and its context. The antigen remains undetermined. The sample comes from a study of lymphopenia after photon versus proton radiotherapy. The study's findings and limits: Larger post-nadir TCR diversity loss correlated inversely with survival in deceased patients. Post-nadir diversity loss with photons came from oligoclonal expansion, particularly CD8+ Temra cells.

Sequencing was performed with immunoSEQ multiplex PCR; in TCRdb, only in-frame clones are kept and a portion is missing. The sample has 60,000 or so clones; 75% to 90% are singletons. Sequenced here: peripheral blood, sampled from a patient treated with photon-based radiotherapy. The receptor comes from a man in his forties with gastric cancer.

The CDR3 DNA reads as TGTGCCAGCAGGCGAAGTCTTCAGAACGAGCAGTACTTC. Protein product: CASRRSLQNEQYF. The chain combines TRBV6-5 with TRBJ2-7; D gene unclear. The CDR3 loop spans 13 amino acids. With 6 bases removed from V and 5 bases from J, the gap between germline ends came to 14 bases. The germline CDR1 and CDR2 sequences are MNHEY and SVGAGI.